A single T cell receptor beta chain is shown here with its context. Original data processing: Amplifying reference gene primers gave estimates of nucleated cell counts. Generated by immunoSEQ multiplex PCR, the TCRdb table keeps only in-frame clones and is missing some. The V and J calls and clone size were taken over from that table, and D and trimming were inferred from the DNA. The data contain 50,000 to 65,000 clones, around 90% of them singletons. This sample is part of a study of blood T cell repertoires in COVID-19. Study information: Sites across the United States, Italy and Spain contributed samples from acute and convalescent COVID-19. The analysed material was cDNA or gDNA that came from T cells, B-cell-depleted T cells, or PBMCs.

Germline V gene lookup returns CDR1 SGHRS and CDR2 YFSETQ. The V gene end was trimmed by 1 base and the J gene end by 4 bases; junction bases not matched to a gene: 10. The CDR3 is made up of 17 amino acids. The chain links TRBV5-1 to TRBJ1-4; TRBD1 matches 7 bases. Sequenced sample: peripheral blood. The TCR was taken from a man aged 45-60 years with active COVID-19. Written as DNA, the CDR3 is TGCGCCAGCAGCTTGAAAAACACAGGGGCTAGTAATGAAAAACTGTTTTTT. The encoded protein is CASSLKNTGASNEKLFF.